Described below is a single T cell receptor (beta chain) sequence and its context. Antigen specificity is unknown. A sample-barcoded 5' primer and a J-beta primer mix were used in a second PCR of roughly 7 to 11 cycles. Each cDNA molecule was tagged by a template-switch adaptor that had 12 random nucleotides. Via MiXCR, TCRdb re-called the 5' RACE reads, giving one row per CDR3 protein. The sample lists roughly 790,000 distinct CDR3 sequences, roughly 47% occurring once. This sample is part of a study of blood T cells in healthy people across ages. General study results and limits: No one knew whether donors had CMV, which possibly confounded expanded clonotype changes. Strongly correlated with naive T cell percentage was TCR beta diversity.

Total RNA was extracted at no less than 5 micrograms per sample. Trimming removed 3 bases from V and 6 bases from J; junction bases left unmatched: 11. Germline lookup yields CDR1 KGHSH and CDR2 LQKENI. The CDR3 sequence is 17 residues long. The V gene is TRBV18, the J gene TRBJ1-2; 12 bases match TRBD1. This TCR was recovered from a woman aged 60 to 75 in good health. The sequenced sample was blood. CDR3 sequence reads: CASSPIRGDRGRDGYTF. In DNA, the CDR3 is TGTGCCAGCTCACCGATCCGAGGGGACAGGGGGCGCGATGGCTACACCTTC.